This TCR beta chain was captured by sequencing in a study of molecular identifiers for immune sequencing clone quantification. Study conclusions and caveats: Clones that had above 20 RNA copies took up over 99% of effector molecules but under 1% in naive cells. Highly expanded clone sizes could be underestimated by identical TCR molecules that share a barcode.

CDR1 MNHEY and CDR2 SVGAGI come from the germline V gene. The CDR3 sequence is 14 residues long. Listed TCR primers, together with previously described methods, were used for the bulk TCR libraries. TCRdb reprocessed the PCR reads with MiXCR, giving one entry per CDR3 protein. The data contain some 320,000 distinct CDR3 sequences, roughly 24% of them seen just once; the ten biggest clones take up 0.65% to 0.75%. To note about this clonotype: Its antigen remains unidentified. A much larger clone sits a single nucleotide away, making a read error possible.

The naive CD8 libraries originated from between roughly 18,000 and 1,000,000 sorted cells and drew on 10%, 30% or 50% RNA. The genes are TRBV6-5 and TRBJ2-1; 10 nucleotides match TRBD2. Sequences were obtained from naive CD8+ T cells from blood, with Jurkat cell RNA spiked in. Documented subset: FACS-sorted CD8+CD4-CCR7+CD45RA+ naive T cells. This receptor was identified in a human donor in good health. Some libraries in this study had Jurkat cell RNA spiked in. The CDR3 bases are TGTGCCAGCAGATACTCGAGAGCGGGAGGGCCTAAGTTCTTC. Residues: CASRYSRAGGPKFF.